One and the same sample provided the 23 T cell receptor beta chains below, sequenced in a study of human T cells and chemical hapten exposure. TCRdb re-analysed the RACE reads in MiXCR, keeping a single row per CDR3 protein. The repertoire holds 95,000 or so distinct CDR3 sequences, with over 10% as singletons. As for time point: patch test 2, 6 weeks after DPC sensitization. The sample's treatment: therapeutic diphenylcyclopropenone sensitization with weekly scalp DPC. Sequencing used whole blood, obtained in connection with sensitization to the hapten diphenylcyclopropenone (DPC). The receptors here all came from a woman in her forties with alopecia areata. Some clones in this sample may be carry-over from other donors' samples.

The rearrangement joins TRBV20-1 to TRBJ2-7; D is possibly TRBD1 (5 bases). The germline V gene has CDR1 DFQATT and CDR2 SNEGSKA (reference sequence). The CDR3 spans 15 residues. Deletions cut 5 bases from V and 7 bases from J, with 24 bases between. The CDR3 region has the DNA TGCAGTGCTCCCCATAGGAGCGTGGGGCCAGTAGAGCAGTACTTC. Translating it yields CSAPHRSVGPVEQYF.

The chain carries TRBV27 and TRBJ2-1, with TRBD2 matching over 13 bases. The V and J ends lost 5 bases and 4 bases, in that order; junction bases with no gene match: 2. Germline CDR1 is MNHEY and CDR2 is SMNVEV (reference sequence). The CDR3 spans 15 residues. The CDR3 bases are TGTGCCAGCAGTCCGGGACTAGCGGGATACAATGAGCAGTTCTTC. The encoded protein is CASSPGLAGYNEQFF.

This chain uses TRBV9 with TRBJ1-5, with TRBD1 matching over 7 bases. The CDR3 extends over 15 amino acids. Losses at the gene ends were 0 bases for V and 7 bases for J; bases not matched to a gene: 7. From germline, CDR1 is SGDLS and CDR2 YYNGEE. CDR3 sequence reads: CASSVGAGGGQPQHF. Written as DNA, the CDR3 is TGTGCCAGCAGCGTAGGGGCAGGGGGAGGCCAGCCCCAGCATTTT.

This chain links TRBV28 with TRBJ2-7; D gene ambiguous. The germline V and J ends were trimmed by 6 bases and 7 bases, with 13 bases remaining between them. Germline V gene sequence: CDR1 MDHEN, CDR2 SYDVKM. This CDR3 contains 12 residues. CDR3 in amino acids: CASSPPQGEQYF. CDR3 coding DNA: TGTGCCAGCAGCCCCCCCCAAGGGGAGCAGTACTTC.

Only a few counts were recorded for this clonotype. The rearrangement links TRBV5-1 to TRBJ2-1; D uncertain. Germline CDR1 reads SGHRS; CDR2 reads YFSETQ. The CDR3 loop spans 14 amino acids. V was shortened by 5 bases and J by 6 bases, with 15 bases between the two germline ends. The CDR3 DNA follows: TGCGCCAGCAGGGTGGTAGGTTTTGGCAATGAGCAGTTCTTC. It translates to CASRVVGFGNEQFF.

To note about this clonotype: This may be a read error, as it is one base from a much larger clone. The V call is TRBV6-2 or TRBV6-3, the J call TRBJ2-2; the D call may be TRBD1 or TRBD2 (5 bases each). Germline-derived CDR1 and CDR2 are MNHEY and SVGEGT. Trimming shortened V by 6 bases and J by 4 bases, and 15 bases separated the two germline ends. This CDR3 has 15 residues. This chain's CDR3 is CASSPPGAGTGELFF. For the CDR3, the DNA is TGTGCCAGCAGCCCCCCCGGGGCGGGCACCGGGGAGCTGTTTTTT.

This clonotype was seen ten or more times. CDR3: CSVKQGSASGVESYEQYF. CDR3 bases: TGCAGCGTCAAACAGGGATCTGCTAGCGGGGTAGAGTCCTACGAGCAGTACTTC. The J gene is TRBJ2-7, the V gene TRBV29-1; 9 bases fit TRBD2. Germline CDR1 SQVTM, CDR2 ANQGSEA. V trimming: 6 bases; J trimming: 1 base; junction bases outside the gene matches: 19. The CDR3 is 18 amino acids.

Only a few counts were recorded for this clonotype. The V and J genes are TRBV6-1 and TRBJ2-2, with TRBD2 matching 10 bases. The CDR3 is made up of 16 amino acids. The V segment lost 7 bases and the J segment 5 bases; nucleotides outside the gene matches: 10. Germline-derived CDR1 and CDR2 are MNHNS and SASEGT. CDR3 nucleotides: TGTGCCAGCACCCCACTAGCGGGACCCACGACCGGGGAGCTGTTTTTT. This gives the protein CASTPLAGPTTGELFF.

The chain carries TRBV7-2 and TRBJ2-7; D not certain. Trimming shortened V by 5 bases and J by 3 bases, and 8 bases separated the two germline ends. The CDR3 loop spans 12 amino acids. Germline lookup yields CDR1 SGHTA and CDR2 FQGNSA. The CDR3 DNA sequence: TGTGCCAGCAGCCCAGTGAACTACGAGCAGTACTTC. Translated, it gives CASSPVNYEQYF.

This clonotype occurred many times. This chain uses TRBV6-2 or TRBV6-3 with TRBJ2-1; TRBD2 matches 10 bases. Germline values: CDR1 MNHEY, CDR2 SVGEGT. This CDR3 spans 17 amino acids. V dropped 2 bases and J dropped 3; count of bases not matched to a gene: 7. The CDR3 spells CASSYPRSGRVYNEQFF. The CDR3 coding sequence is TGTGCCAGCAGTTACCCCCGGAGCGGGAGGGTCTACAATGAGCAGTTCTTC.

In its sample, this clonotype was seen a few times. The rearrangement links TRBV28 to TRBJ2-3; D possibly matches TRBD1 or TRBD2 (5 bases each). V was trimmed by 6 bases and J by 9 bases, leaving 13 bases between them. Germline values: CDR1 MDHEN, CDR2 SYDVKM. The CDR3 extends over 12 amino acids. The CDR3 DNA is TGTGCCAGCAGGGGGGTCGGATTCACGCAGTATTTT. Amino acids: CASRGVGFTQYF.

The chain has TRBV6-5 and TRBJ2-3; TRBD2 matches 10 bases. The J segment lost 4 bases and the V segment lost 6 bases, leaving 4 bases of the junction unmatched. The CDR3 consists of 14 residues. Germline V CDR1 and CDR2: MNHEY, SVGAGI. Here the CDR3 reads CASSLSGGADTQYF. The CDR3 region has the DNA TGTGCCAGCAGCCTCAGCGGGGGGGCAGATACGCAGTATTTT.

This chain links TRBV7-2 with TRBJ2-5, with a tentative D call TRBD1 (6 bases). The CDR3 has 12 residues. Trimming removed 5 bases from V and 6 bases from J, with 10 bases in between. Germline CDR1 and CDR2: SGHTA and FQGNSA. The CDR3 DNA reads TGTGCCAGCAGCCGAACAGGGAAGACCCAGTACTTC. Amino acid sequence: CASSRTGKTQYF. Using reference TRBV7-2 and TRBJ2-5 for the parts outside the CDR3, the full variable domain is GAGVSQSPSNKVTEKGKDVELRCDPISGHTALYWYRQSLGQGLEFLIYFQGNSAPDKSGLPSDRFSAERTGGSVSTLTIQRTQQEDSAVYLCASSRTGKTQYFGPGTRLLVL.

This clonotype was seen ten or more times. The rearrangement joins TRBV20-1 to TRBJ2-3, with TRBD2 identical over 7 bases. The CDR3 runs to 14 residues. Germline V gene sequence: CDR1 DFQATT, CDR2 SNEGSKA (reference sequence). V lost 3 bases to trimming and J lost 3 bases; unmatched junction nucleotides: 6. The CDR3 loop reads CSASFSSGTDTQYF. CDR3 DNA: TGCAGTGCTAGTTTCTCTAGCGGTACAGATACGCAGTATTTT.

A note on this clonotype: This may arise from a read error, as a much more abundant clone is one base away. The CDR3 does not close with the conserved phenylalanine or tryptophan, likely indicating a read error. The chain has TRBV30 and TRBJ1-2; tentatively, D is TRBD1 (6 bases). CDR3 length: 11 residues. V lost 3 bases to trimming and J lost 7 bases, with 9 bases between them. Germline CDR1 and CDR2: GTSNPN and SVGIG (reference sequence). CDR3 DNA: TGTGCCTGGAGCCAGGGGACTGGCTACACCTCC. Translation gives CAWSQGTGYTS.

This clonotype has a count of ten or more. The chain has TRBV28 and TRBJ1-1, with a possible D match to TRBD1 (6 bases). The CDR3 length is 13 residues. Looked up from germline, CDR1 is MDHEN and CDR2 is SYDVKM. Trimming took off 10 bases at V and 3 bases at J, with 15 bases between the two ends. CDR3: CATGGGRHTEAFF. DNA of the CDR3: TGTGCCACGGGCGGGGGCCGCCACACTGAAGCTTTCTTT.

The chain uses TRBV3-1 and TRBJ1-2, with D maybe TRBD1 (6 bases). The V and J ends lost 4 bases and 7 bases respectively, with 13 bases between them. Germline CDR1 LGHDT, CDR2 YNNKEL (reference sequence). This CDR3 is built from 13 residues. The CDR3 region has the DNA TGTGCCAGCAGCCCGGACAGATTGGGTGGCTACACCTTC. This codes for CASSPDRLGGYTF.

This clonotype was seen a few times. The chain couples TRBV20-1 to TRBJ2-1; 12 bases fit TRBD2. V shed 4 bases and J 3 bases; nucleotides not matched to a gene: 7. The CDR3 loop spans 16 amino acids. Per germline, CDR1 DFQATT and CDR2 SNEGSKA (reference sequence). The CDR3 DNA sequence: TGCAGTGCTATACTCGGACTAGCGGGGAACTACAATGAGCAGTTCTTC. Its protein is CSAILGLAGNYNEQFF.

This clonotype was observed many times. The chain has TRBV3-1 and TRBJ2-5; D ambiguous. Germline CDR1 LGHDT, CDR2 YNNKEL (reference sequence). There are 16 residues in the CDR3. V was trimmed by 0 bases and J by 3 bases, leaving 14 bases between them. CDR3: CASSQDPAASKETQYF. Here the CDR3 DNA reads TGTGCCAGCAGCCAAGATCCCGCAGCGAGTAAAGAGACCCAGTACTTC.

Concerning this clonotype: A much bigger clone sits one base away, suggesting this may be a read error. The V gene is TRBV5-6, the J gene TRBJ2-1; 9 bases map to TRBD2. This CDR3 contains 15 residues. Germline CDR1 and CDR2: SGHDT and YYEEEE. This CDR3 reads CAGSFRRGGRNEQFF. The DNA for the CDR3 is TGTGCCGGCAGCTTTCGGCGGGGGGGCCGAAATGAGCAGTTCTTC.

This clonotype turned up a few times. The chain couples TRBV29-1 to TRBJ2-7, with a weak D call TRBD2 (7 bases). Germline CDR1 and CDR2: SQVTM and ANQGSEA. The CDR3 is 14 amino acids. The V gene lost 7 bases and the J gene lost 0 bases, with 16 bases spanning the gap. In nucleotides, the CDR3 is TGCAGCGCCACAAGTGCGGGGGCCTCCTACGAGCAGTACTTC. Its protein product is CSATSAGASYEQYF.

This clonotype occurred many times. The chain carries TRBV5-1 and TRBJ2-3; D call uncertain. Germline V gene data show CDR1 as SGHRS and CDR2 as YFSETQ. This CDR3 has 14 amino acids. Trimming stripped 2 bases from V and 0 bases from J, with 7 bases between. The CDR3 sequence: CASSLWSSTDTQYF. Here the CDR3 DNA reads TGCGCCAGCAGCTTATGGTCGAGCACAGATACGCAGTATTTT.

There are many counts of this clonotype. The rearrangement links TRBV7-9 to TRBJ1-4; 8 bases are shared with TRBD1. This CDR3 is 15 amino acids long. Germline V gene sequence: CDR1 SEHNR, CDR2 FQNEAQ (reference sequence). V shed 1 base, J shed 7 bases, and the junction held 5 bases outside the gene matches. The CDR3 DNA is TGTGCCAGCAGCTTAGTGACGGGACAGGCTGAAAAACTGTTTTTT. It codes for CASSLVTGQAEKLFF.